The 32 T cell receptor beta chains listed next were all sequenced from one sample in a study of blood T cells in healthy people across ages. Sample-barcoded 5' priming and a J-beta primer mix drove a second PCR of roughly 7 to 11 cycles. MiXCR, applied by TCRdb to the 5' RACE reads, yields one record per CDR3 protein. The profile covers more than 900,000 distinct CDR3 sequences, with under 30% appearing a single time and about 0.72% taken by the ten largest. These sequences were also reported in another study, on T cells of mothers and their children.

The sequenced sample was blood. These receptors were collected from a girl aged 2 to 10 in good health.

This clonotype has ten or more counts. This sequence joins TRBV28 and TRBJ2-5, with a weak D call TRBD1 (6 bases). Germline-derived CDR1 and CDR2 are MDHEN and SYDVKM. V dropped 4 bases and J dropped 5 bases, with 11 bases sitting between them. The CDR3 loop spans 13 amino acids. CDR3: CASSSPDRETQYF. For the CDR3, the DNA is TGTGCCAGCAGTTCCCCTGACAGGGAGACCCAGTACTTC.

As concerns this clonotype: Germline and junction disagree at one end, which may indicate a read error. V and J are TRBV7-9 and TRBJ1-2, with D possibly being TRBD1 (5 bases). The CDR3 sequence is 13 residues long. In germline, CDR1 is SEHNR, CDR2 FQNEAQ (reference sequence). The DNA for the CDR3 is TGTGCCAGCAGCTTGGGGAACCAGAGGACGACAGACTTC. Translated: CASSLGNQRTTDF.

The CDR3 sequence is CASSLVRGMNTEAFF. As DNA, the CDR3 is TGTGCCAGCAGCTTGGTTCGTGGAATGAACACTGAAGCTTTCTTT. The chain couples TRBV5-6 to TRBJ1-1; D uncertain. CDR1 and CDR2 (germline): SGHDT, YYEEEE. This CDR3 has 15 amino acids. V was shortened by 0 bases and J by 0 bases, with 9 bases between the two germline ends.

This clonotype was recorded a few times. The chain combines TRBV29-1 with TRBJ2-3; 9 nucleotides align to TRBD2. Germline loops: CDR1 SQVTM, CDR2 ANQGSEA. Trimming removed 3 bases from V and 2 bases from J; junction bases left unmatched: 24. CDR3 length: 21 residues. CDR3 sequence: CSVDPLVGREGRVANTDTQYF. In nucleotides, the CDR3 is TGCAGCGTTGACCCCCTAGTGGGGCGGGAGGGCCGAGTAGCTAACACAGATACGCAGTATTTT.

The chain employs TRBV12-3 or TRBV12-4 and TRBJ2-2; no reliable D call. The ends were cut back, 3 bases at V and 6 bases at J, with 20 bases in the middle. The CDR3 is made up of 17 amino acids. This CDR3 reads CASSFLSGRKVAGELFF. In nucleotides, the CDR3 is TGTGCCAGCAGTTTTTTATCTGGCAGAAAAGTAGCCGGGGAGCTGTTTTTT.

This clonotype was counted a few times. The gene calls are TRBV12-3 or TRBV12-4 and TRBJ2-4; no clear D. The V gene lost 5 bases and the J gene lost 2 bases, with 13 bases spanning the gap. The CDR3 sequence is 15 residues long. CDR3 residues: CASSPEGLPKNIQYF. For the CDR3, the DNA is TGTGCCAGCAGTCCCGAAGGCCTCCCCAAAAACATTCAGTACTTC.

The chain joins TRBV20-1 to TRBJ2-7; weak D call: TRBD1 (5 bases). Trimming cost V 0 bases and J 5 bases, with 14 bases left between them. The CDR3 contains 14 residues. CDR1 is DFQATT and CDR2 is SNEGSKA in the germline V gene (reference sequence). CDR3 sequence: CSARDIAAGNEQYF. The CDR3 nucleotides read TGCAGTGCTAGAGACATTGCGGCAGGGAACGAGCAGTACTTC.

The V gene is TRBV6-4, the J gene TRBJ1-5; D gene unclear. Germline assignment: CDR1 MRHNA and CDR2 SNTAGT. The CDR3 totals 13 residues. Trimming shortened V by 5 bases and J by 5 bases, and 10 bases separated the two germline ends. In DNA form, the CDR3 reads TGTGCCAGCAGTCCCGACAATCATCAGCCCCAGCATTTT. Protein product: CASSPDNHQPQHF.

A few counts support this clonotype. The genes are TRBV6-2 or TRBV6-3 and TRBJ1-2, with D tentatively TRBD1 (5 bases). CDR1 MNHEY and CDR2 SVGEGT come from the germline V gene. Deletions cut 5 bases from V and 9 bases from J, with 13 bases between. The CDR3 loop spans 12 amino acids. The CDR3 DNA reads as TGTGCCAGCAGTCAGGGCGGGTCGAGCTACACCTTC. Protein sequence: CASSQGGSSYTF.

In this sample, this clonotype turned up a few times. The V call is TRBV27, the J call TRBJ1-6, with TRBD1 as a possible D gene (5 bases). Germline-derived CDR1 and CDR2 are MNHEY and SMNVEV (reference sequence). The length of the CDR3 is 17 residues. The V gene lost 4 bases and the J gene lost 0 bases, with 13 bases spanning the gap. CDR3 coding DNA: TGTGCCAGCAGTTCGGGGGACGGCAGCTCCTATAATTCACCCCTCCACTTT. Translated, it gives CASSSGDGSSYNSPLHF.

This clonotype was seen a few times. This sequence joins TRBV4-3 and TRBJ2-5, with a possible D match to TRBD1 (6 bases). The DNA end lines up better with TRBJ2-1; the J call may be wrong. This CDR3 comprises 13 residues. CDR1 LGHNA and CDR2 YSLEER come from the germline V gene. The CDR3 region is CASSQGIGGYQFF. CDR3 coding DNA: TGCGCCAGCAGCCAAGGGATTGGGGGCTATCAGTTCTTC.

The table lists this clonotype with a few counts. The chain combines TRBV29-1 with TRBJ2-7; 8 bases agree with TRBD2. V lost 0 bases to trimming and J lost 4 bases; unmatched junction nucleotides: 11. In germline, CDR1 is SQVTM, CDR2 ANQGSEA. The CDR3 contains 16 residues. The CDR3, as DNA: TGCAGCGTTGAAGAAGGCGGCGGGGGGCTCGGATACGAGCAGTACTTC. Protein product: CSVEEGGGGLGYEQYF.

The sample holds a few counts of this clonotype. The genes are TRBV9 and TRBJ2-1; possible D gene TRBD1, 6 bases. This CDR3 comprises 13 residues. Germline CDR1 reads SGDLS; CDR2 reads YYNGEE. Trimming stripped 5 bases from V and 10 bases from J, with 16 bases between. CDR3 residues: CASRATGSWEQFF. The DNA of the CDR3 is TGTGCCAGCAGGGCTACAGGGTCGTGGGAGCAGTTCTTC.

On this clonotype itself: Compared with germline, one end of the junction differs, possibly owing to a read error. This sequence joins TRBV2 and TRBJ1-6; D not certain. The CDR3 length is 11 residues. Germline-derived CDR1 and CDR2 are SNHLY and FYNNEI. The CDR3 nucleotides read TGTGCCAGCAAGACGCATTCGCCCCTCCACTTT. Protein: CASKTHSPLHF.

This clonotype was recorded a few times. This chain joins TRBV9 and TRBJ2-5; TRBD2 aligns across 11 bases. CDR1 is SGDLS, CDR2 YYNGEE, per germline. This CDR3 region has 16 residues. V lost 1 base to trimming and J lost 5 bases; unmatched junction nucleotides: 7. As DNA, the CDR3 is TGTGCCAGCAGCGTACAACTAGCGGGAGAAGGGGAGACCCAGTACTTC. Translated, it gives CASSVQLAGEGETQYF.

The table lists this clonotype with a few counts. The chain uses TRBV5-1 and TRBJ1-6; D may be TRBD1 (6 bases). This CDR3 contains 14 residues. V gave up 0 bases and J gave up 8 bases, with 9 bases separating them. From germline, CDR1 is SGHRS and CDR2 YFSETQ. The CDR3 region has the DNA TGCGCCAGCAGCTTGGGTCCAGGGGATTCACCCCTCCACTTT. It is translated as CASSLGPGDSPLHF.

This clonotype was observed a handful of times. This chain links TRBV29-1 with TRBJ2-1; D remains unclear. The CDR3 is made up of 16 amino acids. CDR1 and CDR2 (germline): SQVTM, ANQGSEA. Trimming pared 0 bases from V and 9 bases from J, leaving 21 bases between. For the CDR3, the DNA is TGCAGCGTTGAAGATTTTAAAGAGGCCACGCTGGGTGAGCAGTTCTTC. Its protein is CSVEDFKEATLGEQFF.

This clonotype was seen a few times. The germline gene is not matched at one end of the junction; a read error may be the cause. This chain joins TRBV15 and TRBJ1-4; D not certain. CDR3 size: 17 residues. Germline CDR1 LNHNV, CDR2 YYDKDF (reference sequence). The CDR3 DNA follows: TGTGCCACCAGCAGAGAAGGACGGATTTCAACTAATGAAAAACTGGTTTTT. Protein sequence: CATSREGRISTNEKLVF.

This sequence joins TRBV12-3 or TRBV12-4 and TRBJ2-5; D may be TRBD1 or TRBD2 (5 bases each). There are 14 residues in the CDR3. V lost 6 bases and J 5 bases, leaving 16 bases between the germline ends. The CDR3 protein is CASSHRPGRETQYF. The CDR3 region has the DNA TGTGCCAGCAGCCATAGACCGGGGCGGGAGACCCAGTACTTC.

The chain carries TRBV7-2 and TRBJ2-1; 7 nucleotides agree with TRBD1. After removal of 4 bases from V and 7 bases from J, the junction contained 10 bases not matched to a gene. The CDR3 covers 15 residues. Germline V gene data show CDR1 as SGHTA and CDR2 as FQGNSA. The CDR3 loop is CASSSRQGSGNEQFF. CDR3 bases: TGTGCCAGCAGCTCACGACAGGGATCAGGAAATGAGCAGTTCTTC.

The CDR3 nucleotides read TGTGCCAGCAGGCTAAGGGGAGGTTTCTACAATGAGCAGTTCTTC. It specifies CASRLRGGFYNEQFF. The chain couples TRBV28 to TRBJ2-1; perhaps TRBD2 as D (6 bases). Germline V gives CDR1 MDHEN, CDR2 SYDVKM. The CDR3 covers 15 residues. Trimming pared 6 bases from V and 3 bases from J, leaving 15 bases between.

V usage is TRBV7-9 and J usage is TRBJ1-2; possible D gene TRBD1, 6 bases. The CDR3 has 15 amino acids. Germline loops: CDR1 SEHNR, CDR2 FQNEAQ (reference sequence). V dropped 4 bases and J dropped 4 bases, with 16 bases sitting between them. The CDR3 bases are TGTGCCAGCAGCTCCGCAGGGGATTACGGCTATGGCTACACCTTC. It codes for CASSSAGDYGYGYTF. Full variable domain (remainder filled in from reference TRBV7-9 and TRBJ1-2): DTGVSQNPRHKITKRGQNVTFRCDPISEHNRLYWYRQTLGQGPEFLTYFQNEAQLEKSRLLSDRFSAERPKGSFSTLEIQRTEQGDSAMYLCASSSAGDYGYGYTFGSGTRLTVV.

The chain couples TRBV7-2 to TRBJ1-4, with a weak D call TRBD1 (6 bases). The germline V gene encodes CDR1 SGHTA and CDR2 FQGNSA. The V end lost 3 bases, the J end lost 3 bases, and 11 bases lay between the germline ends. This CDR3 spans 15 amino acids. As DNA, the CDR3 is TGTGCCAGCAGCTTGCGGGGGCGGGCTAATGAAAAACTGTTTTTT. Translated: CASSLRGRANEKLFF.

This clonotype was recorded many times. The CDR3 is CASRTSGTGASYEQYF. The CDR3 nucleotides are TGTGCCAGCAGGACCTCCGGGACAGGGGCCTCCTACGAGCAGTACTTC. The chain has TRBV28 and TRBJ2-5, with TRBD1 matching over 10 bases. The end of the DNA aligns better with TRBJ2-7, so the J call may be wrong. This CDR3 has 16 residues. CDR1 is MDHEN and CDR2 is SYDVKM in the germline V gene.

This clonotype was found a few times. The chain has TRBV19 and TRBJ2-7; 7 bases align to TRBD1. The CDR3 is made up of 17 amino acids. Germline CDR1 LNHDA, CDR2 SQIVND (reference sequence). With 6 bases clipped from V and 0 bases from J, the junction kept 14 bases outside the gene matches. CDR3 nucleotides: TGTGCCAGTAGCAAATACCCACCGACAGGGCCCTCCTACGAGCAGTACTTC. Encoded protein: CASSKYPPTGPSYEQYF. Using reference TRBV19 and TRBJ2-7 for the parts outside the CDR3, the full variable domain is DGGITQSPKYLFRKEGQNVTLSCEQNLNHDAMYWYRQDPGQGLRLIYYSQIVNDFQKGDIAEGYSVSREKKESFPLTVTSAQKNPTAFYLCASSKYPPTGPSYEQYFGPGTRLTVT.

This clonotype was detected only a few times. The chain links TRBV4-1 to TRBJ2-3; 12 bases fit TRBD2. CDR3 size: 20 residues. After removal of 0 bases from V and 6 bases from J, the junction contained 16 bases not matched to a gene. The germline V gene encodes CDR1 MGHRA and CDR2 YSYEKL. In DNA form, the CDR3 reads TGCGCCAGCAGCCAAGATCTCGGTTATCTAGCGGGGGGGACCCGGGATACGCAGTATTTT. As protein: CASSQDLGYLAGGTRDTQYF.

This clonotype was counted only a few times. V usage is TRBV27 and J usage is TRBJ2-3; D is possibly TRBD2 (6 bases). Germline CDR1 reads MNHEY; CDR2 reads SMNVEV (reference sequence). This CDR3 region has 14 residues. V was pared by 6 bases and J by 6 bases, with 16 bases between. CDR3 loop: CASRPFGGIDTQYF. The DNA of the CDR3 is TGTGCCAGCAGGCCGTTCGGCGGGATTGATACGCAGTATTTT.

The chain recombines TRBV2 with TRBJ1-5; D ambiguous. This CDR3 region has 13 residues. Germline CDR1 SNHLY, CDR2 FYNNEI. The V end lost 5 bases, the J end lost 4 bases, and 9 bases lay between the germline ends. CDR3 nucleotides: TGTGCCAGCAGTTCCGTCGGGAATCAGCCCCAGCATTTT. This encodes CASSSVGNQPQHF.

This clonotype was counted a single time. A much larger clone lies one base from this, so it may be a read error. Here the CDR3 omits its conserved ending phenylalanine or tryptophan, so a read error is the likely source. The chain links TRBV7-2 to TRBJ2-3; 12 bases align to TRBD2. CDR1 is SGHTA, CDR2 FQGNSA, per germline. The CDR3 extends over 15 amino acids. J gave up 4 bases and V 5 bases, and 4 bases lay outside the gene matches. CDR3 nucleotides: TGTGCCAGCAGCGTGACTAGCGGGAGATCAGATACGCAGTATCTT. Protein sequence: CASSVTSGRSDTQYL.

This clonotype was detected a few times. The chain carries TRBV20-1 and TRBJ2-7; the match to TRBD1 covers 7 bases. J gave up 3 bases and V 2 bases, and 7 bases lay outside the gene matches. Looked up from germline, CDR1 is DFQATT and CDR2 is SNEGSKA (reference sequence). CDR3 length: 14 amino acids. The CDR3, as DNA: TGCAGTGCTAGACTCCGGGACAGCCTCTACGAGCAGTACTTC. Translating gives CSARLRDSLYEQYF.

This clonotype was observed once. This chain joins TRBV12-3 or TRBV12-4 and TRBJ1-2, with D possibly matching TRBD1 (6 bases). Trimming took off 6 bases at V and 6 bases at J, with 17 bases between the two ends. The CDR3 spans 14 residues. The CDR3 DNA sequence: TGTGCCAGCAGGGGGAAGGGGGGGCGGAATGGCTACACCTTC. Residues: CASRGKGGRNGYTF.

V and J are TRBV28 and TRBJ2-1; the D gene is possibly TRBD1 (6 bases). The CDR3 consists of 14 residues. Trimming took off 5 bases at V and 9 bases at J, with 17 bases between the two ends. The V gene's germline CDR1 is MDHEN and CDR2 SYDVKM. The CDR3 region has the DNA TGTGCCAGCAGTCCCCCGGTGGACAGCGGTGAGCAGTTCTTC. It yields the protein CASSPPVDSGEQFF.